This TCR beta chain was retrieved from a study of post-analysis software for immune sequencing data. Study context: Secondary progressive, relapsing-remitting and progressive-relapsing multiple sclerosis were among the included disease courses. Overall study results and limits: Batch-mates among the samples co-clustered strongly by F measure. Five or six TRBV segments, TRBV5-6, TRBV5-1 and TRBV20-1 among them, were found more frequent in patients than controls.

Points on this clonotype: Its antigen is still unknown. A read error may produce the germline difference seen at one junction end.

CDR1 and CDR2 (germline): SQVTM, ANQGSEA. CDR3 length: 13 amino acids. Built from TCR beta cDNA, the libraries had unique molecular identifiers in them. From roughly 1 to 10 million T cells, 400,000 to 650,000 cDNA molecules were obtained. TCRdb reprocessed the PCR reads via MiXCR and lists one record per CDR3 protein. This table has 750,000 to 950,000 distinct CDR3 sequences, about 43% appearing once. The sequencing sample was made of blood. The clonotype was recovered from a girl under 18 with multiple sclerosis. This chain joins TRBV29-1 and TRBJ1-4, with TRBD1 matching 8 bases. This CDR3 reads CSVEVQGAEKLFF. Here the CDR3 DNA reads TGCAGCGTTGAGGTCCAGGGGGCGGAAAAGCTGTTTTTT.